This passage covers 18 T cell receptor beta chains from one sample sequenced in a study of blood T cells in healthy people across ages. It was with a sample-barcoded 5' primer and a J-beta primer mix that a second PCR of roughly 6 to 12 cycles was run. Via MiXCR, TCRdb re-called the 5' RACE reads, giving one row per CDR3 protein. The table shows 1.5 million to 2 million distinct CDR3 sequences, with about 39% occurring only once. The sample taken for sequencing was blood. Every receptor here comes from a human donor in good health.

This clonotype was observed a handful of times. This chain joins TRBV29-1 and TRBJ1-2; D remains unclear. Trimming removed 3 bases from V and 2 bases from J, with 10 bases in between. The V gene's germline CDR1 is SQVTM and CDR2 ANQGSEA. This CDR3 is 13 amino acids long. The chain's CDR3 is CSVELGRNYGYTF. The CDR3 DNA sequence: TGCAGCGTTGAGCTGGGGAGGAACTATGGCTACACCTTC.

Remarks on this clonotype: Being one base from a much bigger clone, this may be a read error. This chain connects TRBV12-5 to TRBJ2-1, with TRBD2 matching 8 bases. Germline loops: CDR1 LGHNT, CDR2 FRNRAP. V lost 7 bases to trimming and J lost 10 bases; unmatched junction nucleotides: 12. The CDR3 has 14 residues. The CDR3 region is CASAQLAGLYEQFF. DNA for the CDR3: TGTGCTAGTGCCCAGCTAGCGGGCCTCTACGAGCAGTTCTTC.

The J gene is TRBJ2-1, the V gene TRBV20-1; D is possibly TRBD2 (5 bases). The V gene's germline CDR1 is DFQATT and CDR2 SNEGSKA (reference sequence). The length of the CDR3 is 11 residues. CDR3 bases: TGCAGGGCGCAACTAGGGAATGAGCAGTTCTTC. Translated: CRAQLGNEQFF.

This chain uses TRBV6-1 with TRBJ1-1, with TRBD1 matching over 7 bases. The CDR3 has 15 amino acids. CDR1 is MNHNS, CDR2 SASEGT, per germline. V trimming: 6 bases; J trimming: 5 bases; junction bases outside the gene matches: 12. The CDR3 reads CASRSYRGGRTEAFF. Written as DNA, the CDR3 is TGTGCCAGCAGATCCTACAGGGGTGGGAGGACTGAAGCTTTCTTT.

This clonotype was observed many times. J is TRBJ1-2 and V is TRBV19; the match to TRBD1 covers 10 bases. With V trimmed by 5 bases and J by 5 bases, 2 bases remained unmatched. CDR1 and CDR2 from the germline V gene are LNHDA and SQIVND (reference sequence). CDR3 length equals 13 residues. The DNA of the CDR3 is TGTGCCAGTAGTGGGACAGGGGTTTATGGCTACACCTTC. This translates into CASSGTGVYGYTF.

This clonotype has just one count. The CDR3 region is CASSLFADKETQYF. CDR3 coding DNA: TGTGCCAGCAGCTTGTTCGCAGATAAAGAGACCCAGTACTTC. This rearrangement joins TRBV7-9 to TRBJ2-5, with unresolved D. V was cut by 3 bases and J by 3 bases, with 11 bases left in between. The CDR3 is 14 residues long. Germline V gives CDR1 SEHNR, CDR2 FQNEAQ (reference sequence).

This clonotype was seen a handful of times. The chain joins TRBV20-1 to TRBJ1-2; a possible D gene is TRBD1 (5 bases). Germline CDR1 reads DFQATT; CDR2 reads SNEGSKA (reference sequence). V was cut by 5 bases and J by 2 bases, with 12 bases left in between. The CDR3 length is 13 residues. The chain's CDR3 is CSAPEGRNYGYTF. CDR3 in DNA: TGCAGTGCTCCTGAGGGGCGGAACTATGGCTACACCTTC.

This rearrangement joins TRBV10-3 to TRBJ2-7, with D maybe TRBD1 (6 bases). The germline V gene has CDR1 ENHRY and CDR2 SYGVKD. V gave up 9 bases and J gave up 0 bases, with 12 bases separating them. The CDR3 is made up of 13 amino acids. CDR3: CAMRQDSSYEQYF. CDR3 nucleotides: TGTGCCATGCGACAGGATAGCTCCTACGAGCAGTACTTC.

This chain joins TRBV11-2 and TRBJ1-2; a weak D match, TRBD1 (6 bases). The CDR3 loop spans 14 amino acids. V dropped 1 base and J dropped 3 bases, with 9 bases sitting between them. Germline assignment: CDR1 SGHAT and CDR2 FQNNGV. CDR3 amino acids: CASSLGGQDYGYTF. CDR3 DNA sequence: TGTGCCAGCAGCTTAGGGGGGCAAGACTATGGCTACACCTTC.

This clonotype was detected only a few times. The CDR3 sequence is CASRRLAGGLSSYNEQFF. The CDR3 DNA is TGTGCCAGCAGACGACTAGCGGGGGGGCTGAGCTCCTACAATGAGCAGTTCTTC. The V gene is TRBV6-9, the J gene TRBJ2-1, with 14 bases fitting TRBD2. CDR1 and CDR2 (germline): MNHGY, SVAAGI. Trimming at V came to 6 bases and at J to 0 bases, leaving 7 bases not matched to a gene. The CDR3 covers 18 residues.

V and J are TRBV7-2 and TRBJ1-1; a weak D match, TRBD1 (5 bases). This CDR3 contains 17 residues. The germline V gene encodes CDR1 SGHTA and CDR2 FQGNSA. Between the trimmed V and J ends, which lost 7 bases and 0 bases, there was a span of 21 bases. The CDR3 nucleotides read TGTGCCAGCATTAAATACCGGGACCCAAGTTTGAACACTGAAGCTTTCTTT. It is translated as CASIKYRDPSLNTEAFF.

This clonotype was seen a few times. V usage is TRBV7-9 and J usage is TRBJ2-1; unclear D gene. V shed 1 base and J shed 3 bases, with 10 bases lying between them. Germline V gene sequence: CDR1 SEHNR, CDR2 FQNEAQ (reference sequence). The CDR3 extends over 15 amino acids. Written as DNA, the CDR3 is TGTGCCAGCAGCTTAGAGGTTAGCAGCTACAATGAGCAGTTCTTC. This translates into CASSLEVSSYNEQFF.

A single count supports this clonotype. The chain recombines TRBV5-1 with TRBJ1-5; no reliable D call. Trimming stripped 4 bases from V and 2 bases from J, with 10 bases between. The length of the CDR3 is 14 residues. Germline-derived CDR1 and CDR2 are SGHRS and YFSETQ. CDR3 region: CASSTGEGNQPQHF. DNA of the CDR3: TGCGCCAGCAGCACCGGGGAGGGCAATCAGCCCCAGCATTTT.

The gene calls are TRBV4-3 and TRBJ2-2; 8 bases map to TRBD1. With 4 bases clipped from V and 5 bases from J, the junction kept 6 bases outside the gene matches. CDR3 length equals 15 residues. The germline CDR1 and CDR2 sequences are LGHNA and YSLEER. The CDR3 spells CASSPGQGGTGELFF. The DNA of the CDR3 is TGCGCCAGCAGCCCAGGACAGGGTGGAACCGGGGAGCTGTTTTTT.

This chain uses TRBV28 with TRBJ1-1; possible D gene TRBD1, 6 bases. Germline V CDR1 and CDR2: MDHEN, SYDVKM. This CDR3 comprises 14 residues. The V gene lost 7 bases and the J gene lost 1 base, with 13 bases spanning the gap. CDR3 nucleotides: TGTGCCAGCACCATTGGGGGCGAGAACACTGAAGCTTTCTTT. Translation gives CASTIGGENTEAFF. Together with reference TRBV28 and TRBJ1-1, the CDR3 gives the full variable domain: DVKVTQSSRYLVKRTGEKVFLECVQDMDHENMFWYRQDPGLGLRLIYFSYDVKMKEKGDIPEGYSVSREKKERFSLILESASTNQTSMYLCASTIGGENTEAFFGQGTRLTVV.

This clonotype was seen a few times. V usage is TRBV24-1 and J usage is TRBJ1-2, with 7 bases matching TRBD1. The CDR3 spans 15 residues. Looked up from germline, CDR1 is KGHDR and CDR2 is SFDVKD. V lost 3 bases and J lost 1; bases outside the gene matches: 4. CDR3 in amino acids: CATSDGGQYNYGYTF. CDR3 nucleotides: TGTGCCACCAGTGATGGGGGACAGTATAACTATGGCTACACCTTC.

The chain links TRBV3-1 to TRBJ2-7; no definite D call. Germline CDR1 reads LGHDT; CDR2 reads YNNKEL (reference sequence). V was trimmed by 4 bases and J by 2 bases, leaving 15 bases between them. This CDR3 is 15 amino acids long. The CDR3 sequence is CASSLSPGLTYEQYF. DNA of the CDR3: TGTGCCAGCAGCCTATCGCCGGGCCTCACCTACGAGCAGTACTTC.

V gene TRBV7-9 combines with J gene TRBJ2-7; possibly TRBD2 for D (5 bases). The V gene's germline CDR1 is SEHNR and CDR2 FQNEAQ (reference sequence). V lost 1 base to trimming and J lost 3 bases, with 13 bases between them. This CDR3 region has 15 residues. The CDR3 is CASSLGPSAVYEQYF. The CDR3 DNA reads TGTGCCAGCAGCTTAGGACCCTCAGCGGTCTACGAGCAGTACTTC.